The entry that follows covers one TCR beta chain sequence. The antigen is unknown. Deletions cut 4 bases from V and 0 bases from J, with 13 bases between. From germline, CDR1 is MRHNA and CDR2 SNTAGT. The CDR3 is 17 amino acids. The data belong to a study of cytomegalovirus exposure and HLA in healthy donors. Study-wide results and caveats: By a later analysis, the bulk of CMV-associated TCR beta chains appeared HLA-restricted. Productive rates of about 87% or about 30% were seen for most TCR beta V segments in an earlier analysis.

The study ran its PCR with 60 Vbeta and 13 Jbeta primers. Authors' processing steps: Among the unique TCR beta chains that a later analysis counted, roughly 80 million in all, some 10 million were shared. Assay: immunoSEQ multiplex PCR; the TCRdb copy retains only in-frame clones and omits some. The V and J calls and clone size are taken from that table; D and trimming were inferred from the DNA. The repertoire holds some 100,000 clones, with approximately 80% as singletons. Sequenced: PBMCs. This sequence joins TRBV6-4 and TRBJ1-6, with a tentative D call TRBD1 (5 bases). This TCR derives from a man aged 40-55 years in good health and CMV-seropositive. In DNA, the CDR3 is TGTGCCAGCAGTGTTATTGGGGCGAGCTCCTATAATTCACCCCTCCACTTT. Amino acids: CASSVIGASSYNSPLHF.